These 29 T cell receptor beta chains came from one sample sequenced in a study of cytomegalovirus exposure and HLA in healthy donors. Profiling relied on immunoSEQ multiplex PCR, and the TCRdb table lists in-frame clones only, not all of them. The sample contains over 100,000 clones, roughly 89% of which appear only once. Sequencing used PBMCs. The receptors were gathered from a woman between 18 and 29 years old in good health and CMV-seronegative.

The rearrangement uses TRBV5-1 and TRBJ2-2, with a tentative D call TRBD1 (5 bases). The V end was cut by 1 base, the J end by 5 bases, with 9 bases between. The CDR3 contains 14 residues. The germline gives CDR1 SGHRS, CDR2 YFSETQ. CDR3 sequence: CASSLISGTGELFF. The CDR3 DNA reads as TGCGCCAGCAGCTTGATCTCAGGGACCGGGGAGCTGTTTTTT. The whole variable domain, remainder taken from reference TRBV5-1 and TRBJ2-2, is KAGVTQTPRYLIKTRGQQVTLSCSPISGHRSVSWYQQTPGQGLQFLFEYFSETQRNKGNFPGRFSGRQFSNSRSEMNVSTLELGDSALYLCASSLISGTGELFFGEGSRLTVL.

The CDR3 reads CASSAGPTEAFF. CDR3 sequence (DNA): TGTGCCAGCAGTGCTGGGCCCACTGAAGCTTTCTTT. The chain combines TRBV6-5 with TRBJ1-1; D remains ambiguous. Germline values: CDR1 MNHEY, CDR2 SVGAGI. This CDR3 comprises 12 residues. Trimming pared 5 bases from V and 4 bases from J, leaving 8 bases between.

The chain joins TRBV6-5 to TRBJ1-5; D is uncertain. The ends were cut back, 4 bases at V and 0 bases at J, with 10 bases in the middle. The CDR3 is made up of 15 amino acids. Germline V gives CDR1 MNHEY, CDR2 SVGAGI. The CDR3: CASSSDYYSNQPQHF. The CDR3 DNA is TGTGCCAGCAGTTCAGATTACTATAGCAATCAGCCCCAGCATTTT.

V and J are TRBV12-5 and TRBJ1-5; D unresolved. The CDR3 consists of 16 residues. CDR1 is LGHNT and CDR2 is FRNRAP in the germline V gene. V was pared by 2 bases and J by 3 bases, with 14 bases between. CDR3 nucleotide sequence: TGTGCTAGTGGTTTGTTCCCACAGTCTAACAATCAGCCCCAGCATTTT. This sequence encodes CASGLFPQSNNQPQHF.

The CDR3, as DNA: TGTGCCAGCAGTCCCCGGACAGGGGGCGACTATGGCTACACCTTC. It is translated as CASSPRTGGDYGYTF. The V call is TRBV6-5, the J call TRBJ1-2; TRBD1 matches 11 bases. After removal of 5 bases from V and 3 bases from J, the junction contained 5 bases not matched to a gene. Germline V gives CDR1 MNHEY, CDR2 SVGAGI. The CDR3 totals 15 residues.

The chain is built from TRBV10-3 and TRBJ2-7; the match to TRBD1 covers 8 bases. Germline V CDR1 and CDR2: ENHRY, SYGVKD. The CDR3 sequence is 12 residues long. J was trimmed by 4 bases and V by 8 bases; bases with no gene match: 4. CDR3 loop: CAIGDRGYEQYF. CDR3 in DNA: TGTGCCATCGGCGACAGGGGTTACGAGCAGTACTTC.

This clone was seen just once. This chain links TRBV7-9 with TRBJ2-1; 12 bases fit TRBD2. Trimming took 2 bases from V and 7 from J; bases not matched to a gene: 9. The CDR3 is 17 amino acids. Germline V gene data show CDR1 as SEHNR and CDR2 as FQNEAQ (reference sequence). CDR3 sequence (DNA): TGTGCCAGCAGCTTATTTCCTAGCGGGGGGGCTGGTAATGAGCAGTTCTTC. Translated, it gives CASSLFPSGGAGNEQFF.

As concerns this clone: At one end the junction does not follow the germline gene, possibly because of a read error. Written as DNA, the CDR3 is TGTGCCAGCAGCTTGGGGGACAGGGATGGTGACTTC. Translating gives CASSLGDRDGDF. V and J are TRBV5-6 and TRBJ2-4; 9 bases map to TRBD1. CDR1 SGHDT and CDR2 YYEEEE come from the germline V gene. The CDR3 length is 12 residues. Supplemented by reference TRBV5-6 and TRBJ2-4, the full variable domain reads DAGVTQSPTHLIKTRGQQVTLRCSPKSGHDTVSWYQQALGQGPQFIFQYYEEEERQRGNFPDRFSGHQFPNYSSELNVNALLLGDSALYLCASSLGDRDGDFGAGTRLSVL.

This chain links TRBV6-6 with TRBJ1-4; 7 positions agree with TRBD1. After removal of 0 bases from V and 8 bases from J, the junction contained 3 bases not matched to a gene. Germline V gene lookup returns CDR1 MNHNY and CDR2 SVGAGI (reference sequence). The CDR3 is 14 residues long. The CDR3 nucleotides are TGTGCCAGCAGTTACTCAGGGGGCGGAGAAAAACTGTTTTTT. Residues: CASSYSGGGEKLFF.

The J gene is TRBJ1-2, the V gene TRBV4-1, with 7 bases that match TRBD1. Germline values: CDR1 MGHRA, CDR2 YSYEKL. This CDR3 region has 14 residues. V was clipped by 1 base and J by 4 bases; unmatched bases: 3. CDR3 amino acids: CASSQGQGGYGYTF. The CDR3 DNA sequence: TGCGCCAGCAGCCAAGGACAGGGAGGCTATGGCTACACCTTC.

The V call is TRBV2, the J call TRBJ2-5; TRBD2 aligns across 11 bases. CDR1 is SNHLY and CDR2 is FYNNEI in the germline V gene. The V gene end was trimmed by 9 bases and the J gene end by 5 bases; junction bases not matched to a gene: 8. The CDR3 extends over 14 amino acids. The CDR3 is CASSGGAGGETQYF. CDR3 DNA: TGTGCCAGTAGCGGGGGGGCTGGTGGGGAGACCCAGTACTTC.

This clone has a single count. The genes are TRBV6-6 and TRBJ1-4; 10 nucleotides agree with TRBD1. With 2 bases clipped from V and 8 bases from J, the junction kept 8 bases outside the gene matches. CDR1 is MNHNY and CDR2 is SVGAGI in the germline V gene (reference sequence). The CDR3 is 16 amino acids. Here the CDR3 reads CASSYIGTGEFEKLFF. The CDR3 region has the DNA TGTGCCAGCAGTTACATAGGGACAGGGGAGTTCGAAAAACTGTTTTTT.

In DNA form, the CDR3 reads TGTGCCGGGGCCGGCTCCTACGAGCAGTACTTC. Translation: CAGAGSYEQYF. The chain is built from TRBV6-1 and TRBJ2-7; D is possibly TRBD1 (5 bases). The CDR3 runs 11 residues. V lost 11 bases and J lost 0, with 8 bases in between. The germline gives CDR1 MNHNS, CDR2 SASEGT.

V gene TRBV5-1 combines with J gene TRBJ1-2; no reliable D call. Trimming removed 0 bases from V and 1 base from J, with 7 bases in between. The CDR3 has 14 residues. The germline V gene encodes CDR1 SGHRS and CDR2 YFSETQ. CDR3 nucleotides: TGCGCCAGCAGCTTGGGCGGCAGTAACTATGGCTACACCTTC. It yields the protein CASSLGGSNYGYTF.

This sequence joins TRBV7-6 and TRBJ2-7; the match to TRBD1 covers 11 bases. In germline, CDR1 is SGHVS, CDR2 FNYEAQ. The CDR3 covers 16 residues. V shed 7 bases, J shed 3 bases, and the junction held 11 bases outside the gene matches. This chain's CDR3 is CASTKTLGTGGYEQYF. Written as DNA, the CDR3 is TGTGCCAGCACTAAAACACTCGGGACAGGGGGCTACGAGCAGTACTTC.

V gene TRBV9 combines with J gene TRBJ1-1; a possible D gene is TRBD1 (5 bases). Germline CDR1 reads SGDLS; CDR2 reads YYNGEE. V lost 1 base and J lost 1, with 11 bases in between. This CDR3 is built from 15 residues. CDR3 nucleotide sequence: TGTGCCAGCAGCGTATATGGGGACTCGAACACTGAAGCTTTCTTT. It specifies CASSVYGDSNTEAFF.

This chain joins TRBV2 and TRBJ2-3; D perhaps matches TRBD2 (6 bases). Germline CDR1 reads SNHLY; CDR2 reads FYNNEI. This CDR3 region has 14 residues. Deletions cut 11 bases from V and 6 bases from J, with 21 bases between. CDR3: CAQHSSGGADTQYF. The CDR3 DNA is TGTGCCCAGCATTCCAGCGGAGGGGCGGATACGCAGTATTTT.

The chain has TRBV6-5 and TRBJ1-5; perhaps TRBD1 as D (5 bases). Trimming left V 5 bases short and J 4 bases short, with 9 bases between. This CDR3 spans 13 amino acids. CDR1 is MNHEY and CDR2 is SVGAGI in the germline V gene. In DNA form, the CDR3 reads TGTGCCAGCAGTAGACAGAAGAATCAGCCCCAGCATTTT. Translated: CASSRQKNQPQHF.

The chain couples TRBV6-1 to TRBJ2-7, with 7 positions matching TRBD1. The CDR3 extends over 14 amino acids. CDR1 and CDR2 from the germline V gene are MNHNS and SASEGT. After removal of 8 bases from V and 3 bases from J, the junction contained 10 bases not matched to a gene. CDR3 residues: CASRNRGSVYEQYF. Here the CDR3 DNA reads TGTGCCAGCCGCAACAGGGGATCGGTCTACGAGCAGTACTTC.

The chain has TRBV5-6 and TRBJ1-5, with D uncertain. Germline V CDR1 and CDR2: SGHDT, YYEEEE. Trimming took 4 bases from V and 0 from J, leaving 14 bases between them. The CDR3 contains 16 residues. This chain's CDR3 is CASSRWTDYSNQPQHF. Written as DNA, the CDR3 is TGTGCCAGCAGCCGTTGGACGGACTATAGCAATCAGCCCCAGCATTTT.

DNA for the CDR3: TGTGCCAGCAGTTACTCGCGGGACAGAAATTCACCCCTCCACTTT. This codes for CASSYSRDRNSPLHF. J is TRBJ1-6 and V is TRBV6-5; 7 bases map to TRBD1. Germline V lookup: CDR1 MNHEY, CDR2 SVGAGI. CDR3 length: 15 amino acids. After removal of 0 bases from V and 7 bases from J, the junction contained 3 bases not matched to a gene.

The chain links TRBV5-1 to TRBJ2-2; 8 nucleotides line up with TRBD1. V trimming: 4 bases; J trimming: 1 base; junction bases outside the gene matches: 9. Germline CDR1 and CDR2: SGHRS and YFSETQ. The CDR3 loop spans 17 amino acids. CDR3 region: CASSLLPGTGNTGELFF. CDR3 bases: TGCGCCAGCAGCCTCTTACCCGGGACAGGGAACACCGGGGAGCTGTTTTTT.

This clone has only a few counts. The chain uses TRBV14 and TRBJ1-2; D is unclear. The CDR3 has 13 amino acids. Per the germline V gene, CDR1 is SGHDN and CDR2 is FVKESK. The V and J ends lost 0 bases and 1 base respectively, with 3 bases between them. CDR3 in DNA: TGTGCCAGCAGCCAAGACCTTAACTATGGCTACACCTTC. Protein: CASSQDLNYGYTF.

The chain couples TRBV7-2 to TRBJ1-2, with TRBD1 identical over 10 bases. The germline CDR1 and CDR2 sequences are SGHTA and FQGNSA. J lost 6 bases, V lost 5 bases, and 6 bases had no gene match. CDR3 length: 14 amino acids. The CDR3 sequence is CASSRQGALDGYTF. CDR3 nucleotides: TGTGCCAGCAGCCGACAGGGGGCGTTGGATGGCTACACCTTC.

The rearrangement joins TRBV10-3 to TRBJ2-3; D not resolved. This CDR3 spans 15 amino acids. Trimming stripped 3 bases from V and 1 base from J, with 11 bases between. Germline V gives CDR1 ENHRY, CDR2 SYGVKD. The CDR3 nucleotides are TGTGCCATCAGTGACTCTAGAGTAGGCACAGATACGCAGTATTTT. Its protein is CAISDSRVGTDTQYF.

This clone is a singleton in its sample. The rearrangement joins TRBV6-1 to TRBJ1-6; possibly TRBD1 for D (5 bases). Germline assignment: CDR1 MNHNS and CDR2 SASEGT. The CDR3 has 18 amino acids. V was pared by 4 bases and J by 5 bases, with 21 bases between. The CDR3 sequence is CASSAWQGQPTNNSPLHF. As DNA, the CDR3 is TGTGCCAGCAGTGCCTGGCAGGGCCAGCCTACGAATAATTCACCCCTCCACTTT.

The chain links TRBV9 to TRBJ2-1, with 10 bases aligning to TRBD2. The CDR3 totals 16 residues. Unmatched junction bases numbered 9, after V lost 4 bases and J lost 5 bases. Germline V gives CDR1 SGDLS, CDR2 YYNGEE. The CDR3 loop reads CASSLSGGAVDNEQFF. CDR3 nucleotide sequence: TGTGCCAGCAGCTTAAGCGGGGGGGCCGTGGACAATGAGCAGTTCTTC.

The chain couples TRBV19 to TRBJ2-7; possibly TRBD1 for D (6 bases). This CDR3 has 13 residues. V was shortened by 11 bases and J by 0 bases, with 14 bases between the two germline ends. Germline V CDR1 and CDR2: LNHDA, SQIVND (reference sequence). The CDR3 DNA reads TGTGCCTCGGGACATTTGAGCTCCTACGAGCAGTACTTC. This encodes CASGHLSSYEQYF.

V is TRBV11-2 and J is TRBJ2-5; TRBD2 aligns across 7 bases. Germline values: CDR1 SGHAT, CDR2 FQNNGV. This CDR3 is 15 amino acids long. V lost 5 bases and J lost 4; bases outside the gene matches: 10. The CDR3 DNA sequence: TGTGCCAGCAGCCCCTGGGGGGGAGGTCGAGAGACCCAGTACTTC. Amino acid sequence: CASSPWGGGRETQYF.